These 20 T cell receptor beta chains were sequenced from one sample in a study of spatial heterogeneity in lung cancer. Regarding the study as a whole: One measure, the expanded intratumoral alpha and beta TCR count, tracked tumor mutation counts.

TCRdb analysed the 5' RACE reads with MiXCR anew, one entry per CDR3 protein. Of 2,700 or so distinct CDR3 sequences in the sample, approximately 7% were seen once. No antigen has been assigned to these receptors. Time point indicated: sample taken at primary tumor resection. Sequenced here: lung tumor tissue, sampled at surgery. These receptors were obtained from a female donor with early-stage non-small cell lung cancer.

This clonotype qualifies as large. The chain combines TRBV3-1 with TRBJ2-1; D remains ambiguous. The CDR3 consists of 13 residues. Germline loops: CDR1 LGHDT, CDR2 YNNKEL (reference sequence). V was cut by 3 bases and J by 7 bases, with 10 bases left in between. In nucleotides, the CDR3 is TGTGCCAGCAGCCAGAGGAGTTCGAATGAGCAGTTCTTC. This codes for CASSQRSSNEQFF.

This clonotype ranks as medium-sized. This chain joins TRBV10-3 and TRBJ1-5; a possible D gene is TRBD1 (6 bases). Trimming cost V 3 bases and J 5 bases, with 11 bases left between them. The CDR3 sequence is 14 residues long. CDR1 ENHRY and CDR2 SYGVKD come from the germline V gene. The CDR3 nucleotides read TGTGCCATCAGTGACGGACAGATTTATCAGCCCCAGCATTTT. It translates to CAISDGQIYQPQHF.

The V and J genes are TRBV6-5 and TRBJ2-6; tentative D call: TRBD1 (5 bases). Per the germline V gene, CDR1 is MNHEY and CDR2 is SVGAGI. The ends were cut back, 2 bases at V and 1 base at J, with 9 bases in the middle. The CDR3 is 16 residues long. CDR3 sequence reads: CASSYQGLSGANVLTF. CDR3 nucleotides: TGTGCCAGCAGTTACCAGGGTCTGTCTGGGGCCAACGTCCTGACTTTC.

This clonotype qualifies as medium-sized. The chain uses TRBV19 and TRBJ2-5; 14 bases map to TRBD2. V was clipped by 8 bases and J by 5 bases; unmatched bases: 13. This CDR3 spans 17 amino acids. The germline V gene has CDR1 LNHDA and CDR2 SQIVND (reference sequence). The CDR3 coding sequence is TGTGCCAGTCAACCCGGACTAGCGGGGGGTCCCCGGGAGACCCAGTACTTC. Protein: CASQPGLAGGPRETQYF.

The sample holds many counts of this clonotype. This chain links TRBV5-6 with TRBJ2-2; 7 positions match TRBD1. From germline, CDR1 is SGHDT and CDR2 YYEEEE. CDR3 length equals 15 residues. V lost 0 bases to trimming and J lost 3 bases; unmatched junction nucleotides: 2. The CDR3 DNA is TGTGCCAGCAGCTTGGTTCAGGGGGACACCGGGGAGCTGTTTTTT. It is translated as CASSLVQGDTGELFF.

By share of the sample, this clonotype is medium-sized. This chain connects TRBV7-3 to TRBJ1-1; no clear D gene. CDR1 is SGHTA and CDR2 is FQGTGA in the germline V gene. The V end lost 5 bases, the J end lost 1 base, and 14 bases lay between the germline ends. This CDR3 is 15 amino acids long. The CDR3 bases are TGTGCCAGCAGCGCCCTACCGGGGAAGAACACTGAAGCTTTCTTT. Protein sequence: CASSALPGKNTEAFF.

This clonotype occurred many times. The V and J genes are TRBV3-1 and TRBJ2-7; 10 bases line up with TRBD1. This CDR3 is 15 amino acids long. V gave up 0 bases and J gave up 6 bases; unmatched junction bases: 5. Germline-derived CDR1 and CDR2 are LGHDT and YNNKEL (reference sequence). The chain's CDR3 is CASSQDGTGVFEQYF. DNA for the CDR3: TGTGCCAGCAGCCAAGATGGGACAGGGGTATTCGAGCAGTACTTC.

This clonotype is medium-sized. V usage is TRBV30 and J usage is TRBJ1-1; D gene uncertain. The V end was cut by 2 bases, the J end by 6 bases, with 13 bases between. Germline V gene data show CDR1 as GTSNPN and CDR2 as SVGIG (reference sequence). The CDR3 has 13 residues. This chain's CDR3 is CAWSSRRRSEAFF. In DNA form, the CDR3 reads TGTGCCTGGAGTTCCCGTCGGCGGTCTGAAGCTTTCTTT.

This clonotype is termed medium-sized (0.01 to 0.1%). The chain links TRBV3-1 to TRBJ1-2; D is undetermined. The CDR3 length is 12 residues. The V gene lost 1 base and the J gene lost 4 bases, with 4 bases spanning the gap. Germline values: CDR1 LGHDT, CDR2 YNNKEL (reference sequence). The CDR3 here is CASSQGIYGYTF. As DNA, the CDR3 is TGTGCCAGCAGCCAAGGAATCTATGGCTACACCTTC.

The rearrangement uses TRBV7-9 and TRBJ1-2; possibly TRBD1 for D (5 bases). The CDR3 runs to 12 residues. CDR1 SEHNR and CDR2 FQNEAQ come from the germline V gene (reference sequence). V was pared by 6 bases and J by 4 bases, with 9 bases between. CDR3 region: CASSQTVYGYTF. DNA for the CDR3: TGTGCCAGCAGTCAGACAGTCTATGGCTACACCTTC.

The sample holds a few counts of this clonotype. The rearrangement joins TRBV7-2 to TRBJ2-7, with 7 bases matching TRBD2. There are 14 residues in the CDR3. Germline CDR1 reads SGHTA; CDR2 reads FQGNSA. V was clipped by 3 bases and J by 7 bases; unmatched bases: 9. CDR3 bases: TGTGCCAGCAGCTTTTCACTCCCAGCGGGGGAGCAGTACTTC. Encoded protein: CASSFSLPAGEQYF. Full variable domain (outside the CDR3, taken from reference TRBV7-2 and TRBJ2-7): GAGVSQSPSNKVTEKGKDVELRCDPISGHTALYWYRQSLGQGLEFLIYFQGNSAPDKSGLPSDRFSAERTGGSVSTLTIQRTQQEDSAVYLCASSFSLPAGEQYFGPGTRLTVT.

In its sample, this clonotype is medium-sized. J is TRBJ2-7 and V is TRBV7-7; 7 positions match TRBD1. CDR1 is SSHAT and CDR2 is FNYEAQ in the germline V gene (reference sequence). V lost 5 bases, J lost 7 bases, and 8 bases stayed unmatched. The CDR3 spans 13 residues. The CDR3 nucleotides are TGTGCCAGCAGCGCCCACAGGGGCGGAGAGCAGTACTTC. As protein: CASSAHRGGEQYF. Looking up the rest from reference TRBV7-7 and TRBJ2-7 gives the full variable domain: GAGVSQSPRYKVTKRGQDVTLRCDPISSHATLYWYQQALGQGPEFLTYFNYEAQPDKSGLPSDRFSAERPEGSISTLTIQRTEQRDSAMYRCASSAHRGGEQYFGPGTRLTVT.

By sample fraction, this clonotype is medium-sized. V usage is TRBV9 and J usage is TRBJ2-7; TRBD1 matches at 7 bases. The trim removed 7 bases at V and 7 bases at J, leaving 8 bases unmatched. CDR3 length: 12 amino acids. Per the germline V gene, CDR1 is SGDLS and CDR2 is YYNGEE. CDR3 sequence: CASSRQGEEQYF. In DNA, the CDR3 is TGTGCCAGCTCGAGGCAGGGGGAGGAGCAGTACTTC.

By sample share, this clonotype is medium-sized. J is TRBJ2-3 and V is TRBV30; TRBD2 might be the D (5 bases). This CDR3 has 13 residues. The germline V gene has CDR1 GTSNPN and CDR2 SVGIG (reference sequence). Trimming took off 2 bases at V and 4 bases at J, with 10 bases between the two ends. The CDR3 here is CAWSPRRADTQYF. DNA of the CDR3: TGTGCCTGGAGTCCCCGGCGGGCAGATACGCAGTATTTT. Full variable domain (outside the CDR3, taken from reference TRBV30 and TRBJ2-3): SQTIHQWPATLVQPVGSPLSLECTVEGTSNPNLYWYRQAAGRGLQLLFYSVGIGQISSEVPQNLSASRPQDRQFILSSKKLLLSDSGFYLCAWSPRRADTQYFGPGTRLTVL.

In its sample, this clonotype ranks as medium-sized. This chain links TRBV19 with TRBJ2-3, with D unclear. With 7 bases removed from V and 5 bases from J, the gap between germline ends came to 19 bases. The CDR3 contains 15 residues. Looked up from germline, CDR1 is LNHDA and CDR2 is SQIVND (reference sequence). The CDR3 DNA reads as TGTGCCAGTACCCCGACTCTCGTTCGGCTAGATACGCAGTATTTT. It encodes CASTPTLVRLDTQYF. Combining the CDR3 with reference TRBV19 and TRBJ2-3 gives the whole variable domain DGGITQSPKYLFRKEGQNVTLSCEQNLNHDAMYWYRQDPGQGLRLIYYSQIVNDFQKGDIAEGYSVSREKKESFPLTVTSAQKNPTAFYLCASTPTLVRLDTQYFGPGTRLTVL.

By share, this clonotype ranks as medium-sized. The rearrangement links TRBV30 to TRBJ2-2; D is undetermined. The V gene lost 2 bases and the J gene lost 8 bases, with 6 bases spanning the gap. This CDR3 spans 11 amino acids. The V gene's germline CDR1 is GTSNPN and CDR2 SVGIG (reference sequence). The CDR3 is CAWSWGGELFF. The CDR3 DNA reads TGTGCCTGGAGTTGGGGTGGGGAGCTGTTTTTT.

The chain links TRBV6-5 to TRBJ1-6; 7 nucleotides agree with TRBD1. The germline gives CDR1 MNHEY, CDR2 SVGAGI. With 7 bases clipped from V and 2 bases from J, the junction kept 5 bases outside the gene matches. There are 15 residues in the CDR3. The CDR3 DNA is TGTGCCAGCAATCGCGACAGGGCCTATAATTCACCCCTCCACTTT. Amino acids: CASNRDRAYNSPLHF.

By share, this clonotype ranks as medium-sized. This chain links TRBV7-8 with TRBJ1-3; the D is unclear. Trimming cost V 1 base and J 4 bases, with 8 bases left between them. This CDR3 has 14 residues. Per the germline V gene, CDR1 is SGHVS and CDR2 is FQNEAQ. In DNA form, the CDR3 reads TGTGCCAGCAGCTTAGACTCAACGGGAAACACCATATATTTT. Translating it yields CASSLDSTGNTIYF.

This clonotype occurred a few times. The CDR3 here is CSAKRVQVDEQYF. Here the CDR3 DNA reads TGCAGTGCTAAACGGGTACAAGTAGACGAGCAGTACTTC. The rearrangement joins TRBV20-1 to TRBJ2-7; D call uncertain. V lost 4 bases and J 5 bases, leaving 15 bases between the germline ends. Germline V CDR1 and CDR2: DFQATT, SNEGSKA (reference sequence). This CDR3 comprises 13 residues.

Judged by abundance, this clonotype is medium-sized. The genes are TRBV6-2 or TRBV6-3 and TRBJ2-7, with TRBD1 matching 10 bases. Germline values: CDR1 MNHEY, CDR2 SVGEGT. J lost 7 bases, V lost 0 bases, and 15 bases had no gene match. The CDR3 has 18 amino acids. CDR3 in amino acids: CASSYSNDWDRGIREQYF. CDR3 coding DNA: TGTGCCAGCAGTTACTCGAACGATTGGGACAGGGGAATAAGGGAGCAGTACTTC.